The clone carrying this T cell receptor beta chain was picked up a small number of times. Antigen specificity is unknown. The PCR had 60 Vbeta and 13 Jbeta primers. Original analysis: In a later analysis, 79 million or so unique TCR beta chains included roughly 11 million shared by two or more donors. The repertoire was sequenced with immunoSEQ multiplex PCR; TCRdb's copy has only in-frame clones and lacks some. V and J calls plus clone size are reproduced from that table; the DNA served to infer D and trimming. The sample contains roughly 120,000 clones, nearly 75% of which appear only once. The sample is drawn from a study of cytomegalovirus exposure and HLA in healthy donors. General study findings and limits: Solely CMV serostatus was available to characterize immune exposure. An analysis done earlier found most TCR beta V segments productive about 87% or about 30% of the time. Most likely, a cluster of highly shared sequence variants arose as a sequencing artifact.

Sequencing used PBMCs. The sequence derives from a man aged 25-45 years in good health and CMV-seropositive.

DNA for the CDR3: TGTGCCAGCAGCTTGGCCGGACTCAACAATCAGCCCCAGCATTTT. It translates to CASSLAGLNNQPQHF. The J gene is TRBJ1-5, the V gene TRBV5-6; D is undetermined. The CDR3 runs 15 residues. Germline V CDR1 and CDR2: SGHDT, YYEEEE. Trimming left V 0 bases short and J 3 bases short, with 10 bases between. Together with reference TRBV5-6 and TRBJ1-5, the CDR3 gives the full variable domain: DAGVTQSPTHLIKTRGQQVTLRCSPKSGHDTVSWYQQALGQGPQFIFQYYEEEERQRGNFPDRFSGHQFPNYSSELNVNALLLGDSALYLCASSLAGLNNQPQHFGDGTRLSIL.